This T cell receptor (beta chain) came from a study of blood T cell repertoires in COVID-19. Seattle patients were enrolled during active infection and followed longitudinally. With 6 bases clipped from V and 7 bases from J, the junction kept 10 bases outside the gene matches. This CDR3 contains 15 residues. In germline, CDR1 is MGHRA, CDR2 YSYEKL. In the study's own analysis: Amplifying reference gene primers gave estimates of nucleated cell counts. Generated by immunoSEQ multiplex PCR, the TCRdb table keeps only in-frame clones and is missing some. V, J and clone size are those of that table, while D and trimming were read from the DNA. The sample carries approximately 260,000 clones, about 87% recorded once.

The V and J genes are TRBV4-1 and TRBJ2-5; TRBD2 agrees at 11 bases. Source material: peripheral blood. This clonotype was obtained from a woman in her 70s with COVID-19, enrolled during active disease. CDR3 sequence reads: CASSPRLAGKGTQYF. CDR3 nucleotides: TGCGCCAGCAGTCCTCGACTAGCGGGGAAAGGGACCCAGTACTTC.